The present T cell receptor beta chain was sequenced within a study of blood T cell repertoires in COVID-19. Turning to the study itself: Acute and convalescent COVID-19 specimens originated in the United States, Italy and Spain. The cDNA or gDNA used as material had been derived from T cells, B-cell-depleted T cells, or PBMCs.

Cohort 3 recovery required two negative PCRs, clearance, or symptom resolution. V was clipped by 5 bases and J by 1 base; unmatched bases: 11. Germline V lookup: CDR1 SGHNT, CDR2 YENEEA. The length of the CDR3 is 17 residues. Sequenced by immunoSEQ multiplex PCR; TCRdb stores in-frame clones only, minus some. The sample yields 200,000 to 250,000 clones, around 80% seen once. This chain links TRBV11-3 with TRBJ2-3, with 8 bases matching TRBD2. The sequenced sample consisted of PBMCs or T cells enriched from blood (not recorded which). The TCR sequence derives from a man between 60 and 75 years old who had recovered from COVID-19. The CDR3: CASSPAGGRGRTDTQYF. CDR3 bases: TGTGCCAGCAGCCCCGCGGGGGGAAGGGGCCGCACAGATACGCAGTATTTT.